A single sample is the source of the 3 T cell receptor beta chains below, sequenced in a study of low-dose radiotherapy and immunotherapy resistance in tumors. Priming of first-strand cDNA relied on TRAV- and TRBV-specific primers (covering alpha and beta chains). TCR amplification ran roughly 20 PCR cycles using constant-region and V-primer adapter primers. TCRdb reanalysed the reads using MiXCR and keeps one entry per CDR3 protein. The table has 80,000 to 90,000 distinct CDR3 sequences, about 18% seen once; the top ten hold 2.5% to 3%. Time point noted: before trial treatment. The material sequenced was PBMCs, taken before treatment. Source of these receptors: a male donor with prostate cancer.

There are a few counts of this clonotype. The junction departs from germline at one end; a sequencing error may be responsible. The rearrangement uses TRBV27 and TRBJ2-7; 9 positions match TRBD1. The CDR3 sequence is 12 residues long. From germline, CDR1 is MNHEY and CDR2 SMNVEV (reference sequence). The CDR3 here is CASSLGRDRVFF. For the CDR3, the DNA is TGTGCCAGCAGTTTAGGACGGGACAGGGTATTCTTC.

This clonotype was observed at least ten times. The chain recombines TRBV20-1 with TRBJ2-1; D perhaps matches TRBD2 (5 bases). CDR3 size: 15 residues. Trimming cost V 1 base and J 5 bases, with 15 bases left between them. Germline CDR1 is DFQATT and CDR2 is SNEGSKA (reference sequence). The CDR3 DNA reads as TGCAGTGCTAGAGGGTCCCGAGGGTTTGACAATGAGCAGTTCTTC. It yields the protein CSARGSRGFDNEQFF.

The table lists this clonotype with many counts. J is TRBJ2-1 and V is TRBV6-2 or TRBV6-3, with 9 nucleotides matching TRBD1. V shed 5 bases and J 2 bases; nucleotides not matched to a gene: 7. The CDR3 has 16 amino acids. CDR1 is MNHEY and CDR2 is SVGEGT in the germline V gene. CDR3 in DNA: TGTGCCAGCAGTGAAAAGGGACAGGGACCCTACAATGAGCAGTTCTTC. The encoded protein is CASSEKGQGPYNEQFF.